Each of the 2 T cell receptor beta chains below was sequenced from the same sample in a study of chemoradiotherapy in HPV16-positive cancers. Method: immunoSEQ multiplex PCR; TCRdb's copy keeps in-frame clones and lacks some. The sample carries more than 7,500 clones, roughly nine tenths recorded once. Sequenced here: blood, sampled from a patient who underwent chemoradiotherapy. The receptors originated from a human donor with HPV-associated anogenital cancer.

The chain is built from TRBV4-1 and TRBJ2-7, with D perhaps TRBD2 (5 bases). There are 14 residues in the CDR3. The germline V and J ends were trimmed by 2 bases and 3 bases, with 11 bases remaining between them. The germline V gene encodes CDR1 MGHRA and CDR2 YSYEKL. The CDR3 DNA sequence: TGCGCCAGCAGCCAATCTGGCGGGTTCTACGAGCAGTACTTC. Its translation is CASSQSGGFYEQYF.

The gene calls are TRBV12-5 and TRBJ2-5; the D call may be TRBD1 or TRBD2 (6 bases each). Germline CDR1 and CDR2: LGHNT and FRNRAP. V lost 1 base and J lost 5, with 11 bases in between. This CDR3 region has 14 residues. The CDR3 loop reads CASGLGSGAETQYF. For the CDR3, the DNA is TGTGCTAGTGGTTTGGGCTCGGGGGCGGAGACCCAGTACTTC.